Listed below are T cell receptor beta chains from one sample, sequenced in a study of blood T cell repertoires in COVID-19. Clones were read by immunoSEQ multiplex PCR, and TCRdb kept only the in-frame ones, dropping some. The sample lists fewer than 350,000 clones, roughly 85% occurring once. What was sequenced was PBMCs or T cells enriched from blood (not recorded which). These receptors were collected from a woman aged 45-60 years who had recovered from COVID-19. Each CDR3 is given with its conserved first and last residue. The order of the fields is D gene, J gene, V gene, CDR3 DNA, CDR3 protein. The D gene is left open where the match is weak.

. TRBJ1-5 TRBV7-9 TGTGCCAGCAGCCAGGTCCCGGGGTCTCAGCCCCAGCATTTT CASSQVPGSQPQHF
. TRBJ1-2 TRBV3-1/TRBV3-2 TGTGCCAGCAGCCAAGGGGACTTCGGGGGCTACACCTTC CASSQGDFGGYTF
. TRBJ1-1 TRBV28 TGTGCCAGCAGGCGGGGACGGCGGGCGAACACTGAAGCTTTCTTT CASRRGRRANTEAFF
. TRBJ2-3 TRBV28 TGTGCCAGCAGTTTCCTTATGCGGGGCTTAACAGATACGCAGTATTTT CASSFLMRGLTDTQYF
. TRBJ1-1 TRBV7-9 TGTGCCAGCGAATTCAGGGGAATGAACACTGAAGCTTTCTTT CASEFRGMNTEAFF
TRBD2 TRBJ2-1 TRBV7-9 TGTGCCAGCAGCCTGGGACTAGCGGGCCCCTACAATGAGCAGTTCTTC CASSLGLAGPYNEQFF
. TRBJ2-3 TRBV27 TGTGCCAGCAGTTTATTCTCAGGGGCGAGCACAGATACGCAGTATTTT CASSLFSGASTDTQYF
TRBD1 TRBJ1-5 TRBV5-1 TGCGCCAGCAGCTTGGGACAGGGGGCTTGGCAGCCCCAGCATTTT CASSLGQGAWQPQHF
TRBD1 TRBJ1-4 TRBV19 TGTGCCAGTAACAAGGACAGGGGTTATGAAAAACTGTTTTTT CASNKDRGYEKLFF
. TRBJ2-5 TRBV5-1 TGCGCCAGCAGCCCAGGGGACTACCTGGCCCAAGAGACCCAGTACTTC CASSPGDYLAQETQYF
TRBD1 TRBJ1-6 TRBV5-1 TGCGCCAGCAGCCTCCGGGACAGGGGGAGTAGTTCACCCCTCCACTTT CASSLRDRGSSSPLHF
TRBD2 TRBJ2-2 TRBV9 TGTGCCAGCAGCCCTGGACTAGCGGGGGCCGTGAACGTGGGGGAGCTGTTTTTT CASSPGLAGAVNVGELFF
. TRBJ2-5 TRBV4-2 TGTGCCAGCAGCCAAGGGGGAGCCTCAGAGACCCAGTACTTC CASSQGGASETQYF
. TRBJ1-5 TRBV15 TGTGCCACCAGCAGAGGGCCCGGACATCTTAGCAATCGGCCCCAGCATTTT CATSRGPGHLSNRPQHF